This TCR beta chain was sequenced in a study of blood T cell repertoires in COVID-19. Overall study context: In each case, the material was cDNA or gDNA derived from T cells, B-cell-depleted T cells, or PBMCs.

TCRdb's copy holds only in-frame clones and misses some; the assay was immunoSEQ multiplex PCR. Of fewer than 300,000 clones in the sample, approximately 81% are singletons; the top ten hold about 2.3%. Each participant's cohort was designated according to participant-reported clinical history. Germline CDR1 and CDR2: SGDLS and YYNGEE. V lost 4 bases and J lost 0; bases outside the gene matches: 11. The CDR3 totals 17 residues. V gene TRBV9 combines with J gene TRBJ2-7; 9 bases align to TRBD2. Material for sequencing was PBMCs or T cells enriched from blood (not recorded which). This clonotype originated in a woman aged 45-60 years who had recovered from COVID-19. The DNA of the CDR3 is TGTGCCAGCAGCCCGCTTAGCGGGGGCCTTGTCTCCTACGAGCAGTACTTC. The encoded protein is CASSPLSGGLVSYEQYF.